These T cell receptor beta chains were read from a single sample in a study of Graves' ophthalmopathy and Graves' hyperthyroidism. From the multiplex PCR reads, TCRdb called clonotypes with MiXCR, one entry per CDR3 protein. Among about 480,000 distinct CDR3 sequences listed, around 14% were seen once. The sequenced sample was blood. The receptor set was obtained from a woman aged 25 to 39 with Graves' ophthalmopathy. CDR3s include the opening cysteine and the closing phenylalanine or tryptophan. A D gene is named only where the DNA matches it firmly. The size of a clone is reported for some rows only, either as once, few or many, or as a class for expanded clones.

D | J | V | size | CDR3 | DNA
TRBD1 | TRBJ1-1 | TRBV4-1 | few | CASSLPQGGMNTEAFF | TGCGCCAGCAGCTTACCACAGGGGGGGATGAACACTGAAGCTTTCTTT
- | TRBJ1-1 | TRBV6-1 | - | CASSEGRGWTEAFF | TGTGCCAGCAGTGAAGGGAGGGGGTGGACTGAAGCTTTCTTT
- | TRBJ1-1 | TRBV27 | many | CASAASVGTEAFF | TGTGCCAGCGCGGCCAGCGTGGGCACTGAAGCTTTCTTT
- | TRBJ2-5 | TRBV19 | many | CATGAGRGQETQYF | TGTGCCACCGGCGCGGGCAGAGGCCAAGAGACCCAGTACTTC
TRBD1 | TRBJ2-2 | TRBV12-3/TRBV12-4 | many | CASSDPPRDRATGELFF | TGTGCCAGTTCTGACCCCCCCCGGGACAGGGCGACCGGGGAGCTGTTTTTT
- | TRBJ2-2 | TRBV4-1 | many | CASSLDPGALGGELFF | TGCGCCAGCAGCCTGGACCCCGGGGCGCTAGGCGGGGAGCTGTTTTTT
- | TRBJ1-1 | TRBV6-1 | many | CASGWDLDTEAFF | TGTGCCAGCGGGTGGGACCTCGACACTGAAGCTTTCTTT
TRBD1 | TRBJ2-7 | TRBV4-1 | many | CASSQGRTGTYEQYF | TGCGCCAGCAGCCAAGGTCGGACAGGGACCTACGAGCAGTACTTC
- | TRBJ1-2 | TRBV28 | many | CASREPGAFNYGYTF | TGTGCCAGCAGGGAACCGGGGGCATTTAACTATGGCTACACCTTC
TRBD1 | TRBJ1-6 | TRBV9 | many | CASSNPGTGLRPLHF | TGTGCCAGCTCAAACCCCGGGACAGGGCTTCGACCCCTCCACTTT
- | TRBJ2-7 | TRBV5-1 | many | CASSLVVREQYF | TGCGCCAGCAGCTTGGTCGTTCGGGAGCAGTACTTC
- | TRBJ1-5 | TRBV20-1 | - | CSARTDRGSNQPQHF | TGCAGTGCTAGAACCGACAGAGGTAGCAATCAGCCCCAGCATTTT
TRBD1 | TRBJ2-7 | TRBV28 | - | CASSLRTGFNEQYF | TGTGCCAGCAGTTTAAGGACAGGGTTCAACGAGCAGTACTTC
- | TRBJ1-2 | TRBV28 | many | CASSPTGYGYTF | TGTGCCAGCAGTCCGACAGGCTATGGCTACACCTTC
- | TRBJ1-2 | TRBV29-1 | - | CSVALRTAYGYTF | TGCAGCGTTGCCCTTAGGACAGCCTATGGCTACACCTTC
TRBD2 | TRBJ2-2 | TRBV11-1 | many | CASSTGLAGNTGELFF | TGTGCCAGCAGCACCGGACTAGCGGGCAACACCGGGGAGCTGTTTTTT
- | TRBJ1-5 | TRBV19 | many | CASRYSGYSNQPQHF | TGTGCCAGTCGGTATTCCGGATATAGCAATCAGCCCCAGCATTTT
- | TRBJ1-6 | TRBV6-5 | many | CASSYSSGVNSPLHF | TGTGCCAGCAGTTACTCGTCTGGGGTCAATTCACCCCTCCACTTT
- | TRBJ2-2 | TRBV7-6 | many | CASSLEGQELFF | TGTGCCAGCAGCTTAGAGGGTCAGGAGCTGTTTTTT
- | TRBJ2-2 | TRBV3-1 | many | CASSQEYTGELFF | TGTGCCAGCAGCCAAGAGTATACCGGGGAGCTGTTTTTT
- | TRBJ1-2 | TRBV6-1 | many | CASSDEGNAGSYGYTF | TGTGCCAGCAGTGATGAAGGAAATGCAGGCAGCTATGGCTACACCTTC
- | TRBJ2-7 | TRBV28 | many | CASRGGLYEQYF | TGTGCCAGCAGGGGAGGCCTTTACGAGCAGTACTTC
TRBD1 | TRBJ2-4 | TRBV5-4 | - | CASSGTGENIQYF | TGTGCCAGCAGCGGGACAGGGGAAAACATTCAGTACTTC
- | TRBJ1-1 | TRBV12-3/TRBV12-4 | - | CASTSGTRNAFF | TGTGCCAGCACTTCCGGGACACGGAACGCTTTCTTT
- | TRBJ1-1 | TRBV5-1 | many | CASSLTGQHLMNTEAFF | TGCGCCAGCAGCTTAACAGGACAGCATCTCATGAACACTGAAGCTTTCTTT
- | TRBJ1-2 | TRBV3-1 | many | CASSDSGDYGYTF | TGTGCCAGCTCTGATTCAGGGGACTATGGCTACACCTTC
TRBD2 | TRBJ2-7 | TRBV12-3/TRBV12-4 | many | CASSLGAGGPYEQYF | TGTGCCAGCAGCTTAGGAGCGGGAGGGCCTTACGAGCAGTACTTC
- | TRBJ1-2 | TRBV30 | many | CAWTLPGHGYTF | TGTGCCTGGACCTTACCTGGACATGGCTACACCTTC
TRBD1 | TRBJ1-6 | TRBV6-1 | few | CASSDPGQGNSPLHF | TGTGCCAGCAGTGATCCCGGACAGGGGAATTCACCCCTCCACTTT
TRBD1 | TRBJ1-5 | TRBV6-2/TRBV6-3 | - | CASEDRENQPQHF | TGTGCCAGCGAGGACAGGGAGAATCAGCCCCAGCATTTT
- | TRBJ1-1 | TRBV13 | many | CASSKDSPGGNTEAFF | TGTGCCAGCAGCAAGGACAGTCCCGGGGGGAACACTGAAGCTTTCTTT
- | TRBJ1-2 | TRBV4-2 | - | CASSQGPAAMKANYGYTF | TGTGCCAGCAGCCAAGGCCCCGCAGCCATGAAAGCTAACTATGGCTACACCTTC
- | TRBJ2-5 | TRBV3-1 | many | CASSQDYGGETQYF | TGTGCCAGCAGCCAAGATTACGGCGGAGAGACCCAGTACTTC
TRBD2 | TRBJ2-3 | TRBV24-1 | many | CATSDQRGDTDTQYF | TGTGCCACCAGTGATCAGCGGGGGGACACAGATACGCAGTATTTT
- | TRBJ2-7 | TRBV10-3 | many | CAISEGRASYEQYF | TGTGCCATCAGTGAGGGCAGGGCCTCCTACGAGCAGTACTTC
- | TRBJ1-6 | TRBV9 | many | CASSGNKSPLHF | TGTGCCAGCAGCGGCAACAAATCACCCCTCCACTTT
TRBD1 | TRBJ2-6 | TRBV11-2 | few | CASSPGQDPYYGANVLTF | TGTGCCAGCAGCCCGGGACAGGATCCCTACTACGGGGCCAACGTCCTGACTTTC
- | TRBJ1-5 | TRBV5-1 | few | CASSPDGGLQPQHF | TGCGCCAGCAGCCCCGACGGGGGGCTTCAGCCCCAGCATTTT
TRBD2 | TRBJ2-2 | TRBV29-1 | many | CSITGAGGPIGELFF | TGCAGCATAACTGGAGCGGGGGGGCCGATCGGGGAGCTGTTTTTT
- | TRBJ1-5 | TRBV5-1 | - | CASSLDHYSNQPQHF | TGCGCCAGCAGCTTGGACCATTATAGCAATCAGCCCCAGCATTTT
TRBD1 | TRBJ2-7 | TRBV27 | - | CVSRGTGSYEQYF | TGTGTCAGCCGCGGGACAGGGTCCTACGAGCAGTACTTC
- | TRBJ1-5 | TRBV7-9 | many | CASSLAAGGNQPQHF | TGTGCCAGCAGCCTCGCGGCGGGGGGCAATCAGCCCCAGCATTTT
TRBD2 | TRBJ2-1 | TRBV2 | - | CASSSSGGRYNEQFF | TGTGCCAGCAGTTCTAGCGGGGGACGATACAATGAGCAGTTCTTC
- | TRBJ2-7 | TRBV11-2 | - | CASSLWRQSRNEQYF | TGTGCCAGCAGCTTATGGAGGCAGAGCAGAAACGAGCAGTACTTC
- | TRBJ1-6 | TRBV25-1 | many | CASSVSTGYNSPLHF | TGTGCCAGCAGTGTTTCGACAGGATATAATTCACCCCTCCACTTT
TRBD2 | TRBJ2-5 | TRBV27 | many | CASSLWASGKETQYF | TGTGCCAGCAGTTTATGGGCTAGCGGGAAAGAGACCCAGTACTTC
TRBD1 | TRBJ2-7 | TRBV7-8 | many | CASSSQPQGDEQYF | TGTGCCAGCAGCTCCCAACCGCAGGGGGACGAGCAGTACTTC
- | TRBJ1-1 | TRBV27 | many | CASSLLSPGTEAFF | TGTGCCAGCAGTTTACTATCCCCGGGCACTGAAGCTTTCTTT
- | TRBJ1-1 | TRBV6-5 | many | CASSSRGKAFF | TGTGCCAGCAGTTCCAGAGGGAAAGCTTTCTTT
- | TRBJ1-1 | TRBV30 | few | CAWNPGLGTEAFF | TGTGCCTGGAACCCGGGGCTAGGCACTGAAGCTTTCTTT
- | TRBJ1-2 | TRBV11-2 | many | CASSLPPRDYGYTF | TGTGCCAGCAGCTTACCCCCACGTGACTATGGCTACACCTTC
TRBD2 | TRBJ2-7 | TRBV29-1 | many | CSVTSGDYEQYF | TGCAGCGTTACTAGCGGAGACTACGAGCAGTACTTC
TRBD1 | TRBJ2-7 | TRBV24-1 | many | CATSGPPGQTYEQYF | TGTGCCACCAGTGGCCCCCCGGGACAGACCTACGAGCAGTACTTC
TRBD2 | TRBJ2-5 | TRBV20-1 | many | CSARPLAGNQETQYF | TGCAGTGCTAGACCCCTAGCGGGCAACCAAGAGACCCAGTACTTC
TRBD2 | TRBJ2-7 | TRBV6-1 | many | CASSAPSGGSYAQYF | TGTGCCAGCAGTGCCCCTAGCGGGGGCTCGTACGCGCAGTACTTC